The 32 T cell receptor beta chains reported below all come from one sample, sequenced in a study of beta chain features in type 1 diabetes (dated by TCRdb to 2017 to 2018). The protocol used for the library was the immunoSEQ multiplex PCR assay. The entire amount of isolated RNA was reverse transcribed using the High Capacity cDNA Reverse Transcription Kit, so the sequenced TCRB transcripts were expressed ones. Sourced from immuneACCESS, this table was stored by TCRdb with only in-frame sequences that have V and J called. A share of the clones is absent; for the studies checked, an unresolved V gene accounts for under half, and the remainder has no known explanation. This sample comprises 150,000 to 190,000 clones, roughly 8.1% of them detected only once. The top ten hold about 0.6% of the sample. The source material was central memory CD4+ T cells from blood. These receptors were taken from a man younger than 35 in good health.

This chain connects TRBV2 to TRBJ1-6, with TRBD1 as a possible D gene (6 bases). The V gene's germline CDR1 is SNHLY and CDR2 FYNNEI. Trimming took off 6 bases at V and 3 bases at J, with 21 bases between the two ends. CDR3 length: 18 residues. CDR3 bases: TGTGCCAGCAGAAAAATGCAGGGGAACCTAGGCTATAATTCACCCCTCCACTTT. Amino acid sequence: CASRKMQGNLGYNSPLHF.

A few counts support this clone. The chain joins TRBV5-1 to TRBJ2-1; TRBD2 matches at 7 bases. Per germline, CDR1 SGHRS and CDR2 YFSETQ. The CDR3 has 14 residues. V was pared by 2 bases and J by 6 bases, with 5 bases of the junction left unmatched. The CDR3 here is CASSFGTKSNEQFF. In DNA, the CDR3 is TGCGCCAGCAGCTTCGGGACTAAGAGCAATGAGCAGTTCTTC.

The rearrangement uses TRBV7-3 and TRBJ1-2; 7 nucleotides match TRBD1. In germline, CDR1 is SGHTA, CDR2 FQGTGA. This CDR3 is built from 14 residues. With 4 bases clipped from V and 4 bases from J, the junction kept 6 bases outside the gene matches. Here the CDR3 reads CASSSDRVSYGYTF. The CDR3 DNA reads TGTGCCAGCAGCTCCGACAGGGTTTCCTATGGCTACACCTTC.

This clone has a count of ten or more. J is TRBJ2-7 and V is TRBV29-1; possible D gene TRBD2, 5 bases. V was pared by 6 bases and J by 1 base, with 16 bases between. This CDR3 has 14 amino acids. Germline V gives CDR1 SQVTM, CDR2 ANQGSEA. The DNA for the CDR3 is TGCAGCGTAGTTCGGACTCCGGTTTCCTACGAGCAGTACTTC. This translates into CSVVRTPVSYEQYF.

This clone was counted only a few times. The chain combines TRBV5-4 with TRBJ2-2; perhaps TRBD2 as D (6 bases). The germline CDR1 and CDR2 sequences are SGHNT and YYREEE (reference sequence). Trimming cost V 4 bases and J 5 bases, with 15 bases left between them. This CDR3 is built from 15 residues. This chain's CDR3 is CASSPGGASTGELFF. The CDR3 bases are TGTGCCAGCAGCCCAGGAGGGGCCAGTACCGGGGAGCTGTTTTTT.

This clone was counted between two and nine times. The J gene is TRBJ2-7, the V gene TRBV5-6, with 8 bases fitting TRBD1. J gave up 1 base and V 4 bases, and 10 bases lay outside the gene matches. Germline V gene data show CDR1 as SGHDT and CDR2 as YYEEEE. The CDR3 spans 16 residues. The CDR3 spells CASSLGQGRTSYEQYF. CDR3 sequence (DNA): TGTGCCAGCAGCCTAGGACAGGGCCGTACGTCCTACGAGCAGTACTTC.

This clone has at least ten counts. This chain joins TRBV4-3 and TRBJ2-7, with 8 positions matching TRBD1. V shed 2 bases, J shed 4 bases, and the junction held 7 bases outside the gene matches. Germline V lookup: CDR1 LGHNA, CDR2 YSLEER. This CDR3 comprises 15 residues. The CDR3 nucleotides read TGCGCCAGCAGCCAAACGGACAGGGAATCATACGAGCAGTACTTC. Encoded protein: CASSQTDRESYEQYF.

The chain combines TRBV28 with TRBJ2-1; TRBD2 might be the D (5 bases). The length of the CDR3 is 12 residues. The V end lost 3 bases, the J end lost 9 bases, and 9 bases lay between the germline ends. Germline lookup yields CDR1 MDHEN and CDR2 SYDVKM. The DNA for the CDR3 is TGTGCCAGCAGTTTTAAAGGGAGTGAGCAGTTCTTC. Translating gives CASSFKGSEQFF.

V is TRBV6-1 and J is TRBJ1-1; D remains ambiguous. V was cut by 6 bases and J by 5 bases, with 16 bases left in between. Germline CDR1 reads MNHNS; CDR2 reads SASEGT. The CDR3 spans 14 residues. CDR3 residues: CASRSLRRGTEAFF. CDR3 coding DNA: TGTGCCAGCAGATCTTTAAGACGGGGAACTGAAGCTTTCTTT.

The table lists this clone with a few counts. The chain is built from TRBV4-3 and TRBJ2-7; 8 nucleotides line up with TRBD1. J lost 2 bases, V lost 3 bases, and 3 bases had no gene match. The germline V gene encodes CDR1 LGHNA and CDR2 YSLEER. This CDR3 contains 14 residues. The CDR3 region is CASSHDRGTYEQYF. The CDR3 coding sequence is TGCGCCAGCAGCCACGACAGGGGAACCTACGAGCAGTACTTC.

The V call is TRBV10-3, the J call TRBJ1-2; D gene uncertain. Germline CDR1 ENHRY, CDR2 SYGVKD. Trimming left V 7 bases short and J 3 bases short, with 12 bases between. This CDR3 has 13 residues. Here the CDR3 reads CAITALRDYGYTF. The DNA for the CDR3 is TGTGCCATCACGGCCCTACGGGACTATGGCTACACCTTC.

There are a few counts of this clone. DNA of the CDR3: TGTGCCAGCACTGTGTTAGAGACCCAGTACTTC. Translating gives CASTVLETQYF. J is TRBJ2-5 and V is TRBV2; D is unresolved. The CDR3 covers 11 residues. The germline V gene encodes CDR1 SNHLY and CDR2 FYNNEI. The ends were cut back, 7 bases at V and 4 bases at J, with 7 bases in the middle.

This clone was seen only a few times. This chain links TRBV29-1 with TRBJ1-2; 7 positions match TRBD1. The germline gives CDR1 SQVTM, CDR2 ANQGSEA. The CDR3 consists of 13 residues. The ends lost 6 bases at V and 3 bases at J; junction bases unmatched: 7. The CDR3 here is CSVSGGNDYGYTF. The DNA for the CDR3 is TGCAGCGTGTCAGGGGGTAACGACTATGGCTACACCTTC.

This clone was seen more than once but under ten times. V is TRBV2 and J is TRBJ1-1; 11 bases line up with TRBD1. Germline V gene data show CDR1 as SNHLY and CDR2 as FYNNEI. CDR3 length: 13 residues. J was trimmed by 4 bases and V by 6 bases; bases with no gene match: 1. The CDR3 sequence is CASRGQGGTEAFF. The CDR3, as DNA: TGTGCCAGCAGGGGACAGGGGGGCACTGAAGCTTTCTTT.

This clone was detected a few times. The V and J genes are TRBV30 and TRBJ2-2; 11 bases agree with TRBD2. Germline CDR1 and CDR2: GTSNPN and SVGIG (reference sequence). V gave up 3 bases and J gave up 4 bases; unmatched junction bases: 10. The CDR3 is made up of 17 amino acids. The CDR3 reads CAWRTTSGIRATGELFF. The CDR3 DNA reads as TGTGCCTGGAGAACGACTAGCGGGATTAGGGCCACCGGGGAGCTGTTTTTT.

There are a few counts of this clone. The rearrangement uses TRBV28 and TRBJ2-7; D call uncertain. Deletions cut 2 bases from V and 2 bases from J, with 10 bases between. Per germline, CDR1 MDHEN and CDR2 SYDVKM. This CDR3 is built from 14 residues. The CDR3 DNA reads TGTGCCAGCAGTTTACCCCTTAATCCCTACGAGCAGTACTTC. Translated, it gives CASSLPLNPYEQYF. Combining the CDR3 with reference TRBV28 and TRBJ2-7 gives the whole variable domain DVKVTQSSRYLVKRTGEKVFLECVQDMDHENMFWYRQDPGLGLRLIYFSYDVKMKEKGDIPEGYSVSREKKERFSLILESASTNQTSMYLCASSLPLNPYEQYFGPGTRLTVT.

The rearrangement links TRBV5-4 to TRBJ2-4; perhaps TRBD1 as D (6 bases). Trimming removed 3 bases from V and 3 bases from J, with 10 bases in between. CDR1 SGHNT and CDR2 YYREEE come from the germline V gene (reference sequence). The CDR3 sequence is 14 residues long. The CDR3 DNA reads as TGTGCCAGCAGCTCCCAGGGGATCAAAAACATTCAGTACTTC. It is translated as CASSSQGIKNIQYF.

This clone was picked up a small number of times. The rearrangement uses TRBV18 and TRBJ2-7; 9 bases match TRBD2. CDR1 is KGHSH and CDR2 is LQKENI in the germline V gene. The trim removed 3 bases at V and 0 bases at J, leaving 6 bases unmatched. The CDR3 sequence is 16 residues long. The CDR3 loop is CASSPPSGASSYEQYF. The CDR3 nucleotides read TGTGCCAGCTCACCTCCTAGCGGGGCCAGCTCCTACGAGCAGTACTTC. The full variable domain, its missing parts supplied by reference TRBV18 and TRBJ2-7, is NAGVMQNPRHLVRRRGQEARLRCSPMKGHSHVYWYRQLPEEGLKFMVYLQKENIIDESGMPKERFSAEFPKEGPSILRIQQVVRGDSAAYFCASSPPSGASSYEQYFGPGTRLTVT.

The chain joins TRBV13 to TRBJ1-4; TRBD1 might be the D (5 bases). Looked up from germline, CDR1 is PRHDT and CDR2 is FYEKMQ (reference sequence). V lost 0 bases and J lost 8, with 13 bases in between. This CDR3 contains 15 residues. CDR3 in amino acids: CASSLGQASREKLFF. CDR3 nucleotide sequence: TGTGCCAGCAGCTTAGGACAGGCGTCTCGGGAAAAACTGTTTTTT.

A few counts support this clone. The J gene is TRBJ2-1, the V gene TRBV9, with D tentatively TRBD2 (6 bases). The length of the CDR3 is 15 residues. Germline loops: CDR1 SGDLS, CDR2 YYNGEE. The ends were cut back, 0 bases at V and 5 bases at J, with 12 bases in the middle. CDR3 in DNA: TGTGCCAGCAGCGTAGGATTAGCGGTAGACAATGAGCAGTTCTTC. It is translated as CASSVGLAVDNEQFF.

This clone was picked up a small number of times. The gene calls are TRBV18 and TRBJ2-3; a weak D match, TRBD1 (5 bases). The V end was cut by 2 bases, the J end by 2 bases, with 11 bases between. Germline V gene lookup returns CDR1 KGHSH and CDR2 LQKENI. The CDR3 is 15 amino acids. The CDR3 DNA sequence: TGTGCCAGCTCACCATCCGACAGTCTCACAGATACGCAGTATTTT. Its protein product is CASSPSDSLTDTQYF.

This clone appeared a few times. The chain recombines TRBV18 with TRBJ1-2, with D tentatively TRBD1 (5 bases). Trimming left V 0 bases short and J 8 bases short, with 16 bases between. The CDR3 extends over 15 amino acids. The V gene's germline CDR1 is KGHSH and CDR2 LQKENI. CDR3 protein: CASSPPGHYPGGYTF. The CDR3 DNA reads as TGTGCCAGCTCACCACCTGGACATTACCCTGGAGGCTACACCTTC.

This sequence joins TRBV4-3 and TRBJ2-2; the D gene is possibly TRBD1 (6 bases). Germline V CDR1 and CDR2: LGHNA, YSLEER. The V and J ends lost 2 bases and 5 bases respectively, with 12 bases between them. The CDR3 length is 15 residues. The CDR3 DNA reads as TGCGCCAGCAGCCAACTAGGGGGTGAAACCGGGGAGCTGTTTTTT. Translated: CASSQLGGETGELFF.

V usage is TRBV28 and J usage is TRBJ1-2; a weak D match, TRBD1 (5 bases). The V gene's germline CDR1 is MDHEN and CDR2 SYDVKM. The ends were cut back, 7 bases at V and 7 bases at J, with 19 bases in the middle. The CDR3 covers 14 residues. The CDR3: CASTSPQGWGGYTF. The CDR3 nucleotides read TGTGCCAGCACTTCACCCCAGGGATGGGGTGGCTACACCTTC.

This clone came up many times. The chain recombines TRBV21-1 with TRBJ2-5; the DNA was not compared with TRBD1, the D call given in the table. TRBV21-1 is noted as a pseudogene. This CDR3 region has 10 residues. The CDR3, as DNA: TGTGCCAGCAGCAACGGCAGGGGTCACTTC. It codes for CASSNGRGHF.

The V gene is TRBV6-5, the J gene TRBJ2-1, with 8 bases fitting TRBD2. The CDR3 has 15 residues. J gave up 7 bases and V 0 bases, and 5 bases lay outside the gene matches. CDR1 is MNHEY and CDR2 is SVGAGI in the germline V gene. CDR3 loop: CASSYSSVAGNEQFF. CDR3 nucleotides: TGTGCCAGCAGTTACTCTAGCGTAGCGGGGAATGAGCAGTTCTTC.

There are many counts of this clone. The V and J genes are TRBV29-1 and TRBJ2-5; D remains unclear. This CDR3 is 11 amino acids long. The germline V gene encodes CDR1 SQVTM and CDR2 ANQGSEA. V gave up 7 bases and J gave up 5 bases, with 11 bases separating them. CDR3 coding DNA: TGCAGCGGAGCAAATCGGGAGACCCAGTACTTC. It specifies CSGANRETQYF.

The sample holds a few counts of this clone. This rearrangement joins TRBV7-2 to TRBJ1-2; 7 nucleotides agree with TRBD1. The CDR3 sequence is 13 residues long. Germline V lookup: CDR1 SGHTA, CDR2 FQGNSA. The J segment lost 8 bases and the V segment lost 1 base, leaving 4 bases of the junction unmatched. The CDR3 DNA sequence: TGTGCCAGCAGCTTAGAGACAGGGTTGGGCTACACCTTC. This gives the protein CASSLETGLGYTF. Looking up the rest from reference TRBV7-2 and TRBJ1-2 gives the full variable domain: GAGVSQSPSNKVTEKGKDVELRCDPISGHTALYWYRQSLGQGLEFLIYFQGNSAPDKSGLPSDRFSAERTGGSVSTLTIQRTQQEDSAVYLCASSLETGLGYTFGSGTRLTVV.

As to this clone: The sample holds other DNA sequences that translate to the same CDR3. The chain links TRBV30 to TRBJ1-6, with TRBD1 identical over 10 bases. Germline V gene lookup returns CDR1 GTSNPN and CDR2 SVGIG (reference sequence). This CDR3 comprises 13 residues. V lost 5 bases and J lost 6; bases outside the gene matches: 1. CDR3 coding DNA: TGTGCCTGGCGGACAGGGGGTAATTCACCCCTCCACTTT. Encoded protein: CAWRTGGNSPLHF.

There are a few counts of this clone. This chain uses TRBV6-5 with TRBJ1-5, with D hard to call. Germline V gene lookup returns CDR1 MNHEY and CDR2 SVGAGI. CDR3 size: 14 residues. V was pared by 0 bases and J by 6 bases, with 9 bases between. In DNA, the CDR3 is TGTGCCAGCAGTTACTCGTCCCGGGGTCAGCCCCAGCATTTT. It specifies CASSYSSRGQPQHF.

This clone was detected a few times. The J gene is TRBJ1-2, the V gene TRBV6-6; 7 positions agree with TRBD1. CDR3 length: 14 residues. Germline V gene data show CDR1 as MNHNY and CDR2 as SVGAGI (reference sequence). V was clipped by 7 bases and J by 3 bases; unmatched bases: 8. The CDR3 spells CASTFDREYYGYTF. The CDR3 DNA follows: TGTGCCAGCACCTTTGACAGGGAATACTATGGCTACACCTTC.

The CDR3 protein is CASQLGRVNSPLHF. The CDR3 DNA reads TGTGCCAGCCAGTTAGGGAGGGTTAATTCACCCCTCCACTTT. The chain uses TRBV15 and TRBJ1-6, with unresolved D. The CDR3 has 14 residues. V gave up 10 bases and J gave up 6 bases, with 16 bases separating them. CDR1 and CDR2 (germline): LNHNV, YYDKDF (reference sequence).